The rows below give T cell receptor beta chains drawn from one sample of a study of T cell changes during pregnancy in multiple sclerosis. Profiled with immunoSEQ multiplex PCR; TCRdb holds only in-frame clones, not every one. Of 55,000 to 75,000 clones listed, 91% are singletons. Sequenced material: peripheral blood, taken after pregnancy. These receptors came from a female donor in good health, enrolled as a control in a pregnancy study. CDR3s include the opening cysteine and the closing phenylalanine or tryptophan. D genes are given only for firm matches. Size tells how often a clone was seen (once, few, many) or the class of an expanded clone, and some rows leave it out.

v_gene	abundance	d_gene	j_gene	CDR3aa	CDR3nt
TRBV15	.	.	TRBJ2-1	CATSRSDRSYNEQFF	TGTGCCACCAGCAGATCCGACAGATCCTACAATGAGCAGTTCTTC
TRBV5-1	.	.	TRBJ2-2	CASSLLAGSKAPDTGELFF	TGCGCCAGCAGCTTGCTCGCGGGTTCAAAAGCTCCAGACACCGGGGAGCTGTTTTTT
TRBV9	.	TRBD2	TRBJ2-1	CASSRLAGEYNEQFF	TGTGCCAGCAGTAGACTAGCGGGGGAATACAATGAGCAGTTCTTC
TRBV5-6	once	TRBD1	TRBJ2-3	CASSLDRGQSTDTQYF	TGTGCCAGCAGCTTAGACAGGGGGCAGAGCACAGATACGCAGTATTTT
TRBV5-4	.	.	TRBJ1-4	CASSLRRGEEKLFF	TGTGCCAGCAGCCTCCGACGGGGTGAGGAAAAACTGTTTTTT
TRBV11-3	.	TRBD1	TRBJ2-1	CASSSGGSSYNEQFF	TGTGCCAGCAGCTCAGGGGGTTCCTCCTACAATGAGCAGTTCTTC
TRBV4-2	.	TRBD1	TRBJ1-5	CASSWGTDNQPQHF	TGTGCCAGCAGCTGGGGGACAGACAATCAGCCCCAGCATTTT
TRBV7-2	.	TRBD1	TRBJ1-2	CASSSILEGANGYTF	TGTGCCAGCAGCTCTATACTGGAGGGGGCGAATGGCTACACCTTC
TRBV7-9	.	.	TRBJ1-2	CASSATGLDGYTF	TGTGCCAGCAGCGCGACAGGTCTGGATGGCTACACCTTC
TRBV12-5	once	TRBD1	TRBJ2-7	CASGLFAGTGSYEQYF	TGTGCTAGTGGTTTATTTGCTGGGACAGGGAGTTACGAGCAGTACTTC
TRBV6-5	.	.	TRBJ1-2	CASTLGGGGYTF	TGTGCCAGCACCCTCGGCGGGGGAGGCTACACCTTC
TRBV11-2	.	TRBD1	TRBJ2-1	CASSFGALGQGGEQFF	TGTGCCAGCAGCTTTGGGGCGCTAGGACAGGGGGGTGAGCAGTTCTTC
TRBV7-3	.	.	TRBJ1-1	CASSLNSYGEAFF	TGTGCCAGCAGCTTAAACTCTTACGGTGAAGCTTTCTTT
TRBV7-2	.	.	TRBJ1-1	CASSFYSTEAFF	TGTGCCAGCAGCTTTTATAGTACTGAAGCTTTCTTT
TRBV10-3	.	.	TRBJ1-3	CATRETGSGNTIYF	TGTGCCACGCGAGAGACAGGCTCTGGAAACACCATATATTTT
TRBV5-4	.	.	TRBJ1-1	CASSLDSKFEAFF	TGTGCCAGCAGCTTGGACAGCAAGTTTGAAGCTTTCTTT
TRBV5-1	.	.	TRBJ1-2	CASSSTSRVDYGYTF	TGCGCCAGCAGCTCAACCTCAAGAGTAGACTATGGCTACACCTTC
TRBV2	.	TRBD2	TRBJ2-3	CASSSLAGSSDTQYF	TGTGCCAGCAGTAGTCTAGCGGGGTCCTCAGATACGCAGTATTTT
TRBV6-1	medium-sized	.	TRBJ1-2	CASIVEDSGVNGYTF	TGTGCCAGCATCGTTGAGGACAGCGGCGTCAATGGCTACACCTTC
TRBV7-2	.	.	TRBJ2-3	CASSSARAVTDTQYF	TGTGCCAGCAGCTCCGCGCGGGCCGTCACAGATACGCAGTATTTT
TRBV7-2	.	.	TRBJ2-6	CASSLGGSGANVLTF	TGTGCCAGCAGCTTGGGGGGCTCTGGGGCCAACGTCCTGACTTTC
TRBV7-2	.	.	TRBJ2-7	CASSPAPGLYEDEQYF	TGTGCCAGCAGCCCAGCACCGGGGTTGTACGAGGACGAGCAGTACTTC
TRBV19	.	.	TRBJ2-2	CASRDRTNTGELFF	TGTGCCAGTAGGGACAGAACGAACACCGGGGAGCTGTTTTTT
TRBV11-3	.	.	TRBJ2-2	CASSGQNTGELFF	TGTGCCAGCAGCGGACAGAACACCGGGGAGCTGTTTTTT
TRBV4-2	.	TRBD1	TRBJ2-3	CASSPPPGQGGDTQYF	TGTGCCAGCAGCCCCCCTCCCGGACAGGGTGGAGATACGCAGTATTTT
TRBV4-2	once	TRBD1	TRBJ1-6	CASSQTGVGSYNSPLHF	TGTGCCAGCAGCCAGACAGGGGTGGGCTCCTATAATTCACCCCTCCACTTT
TRBV29-1	.	.	TRBJ1-5	CSVILQVVGFGQPQHF	TGCAGCGTTATCCTACAGGTGGTGGGGTTCGGGCAGCCCCAGCATTTT
TRBV9	once	.	TRBJ2-1	CASSVGGGDRYNEQFF	TGTGCCAGCAGCGTAGGTGGCGGGGACCGCTACAATGAGCAGTTCTTC
TRBV6-5	.	TRBD2	TRBJ2-3	CASSSLAGGSTDTQYF	TGTGCCAGCAGTTCCTTAGCGGGGGGAAGCACAGATACGCAGTATTTT
TRBV7-7	.	TRBD2	TRBJ2-5	CASSLGSSGDQGTQYF	TGTGCTAGCAGCTTAGGGTCTAGCGGGGATCAAGGGACCCAGTACTTC
TRBV5-4	.	.	TRBJ2-4	CASSETGLAKNIQYF	TGTGCCAGCAGCGAAACAGGGTTAGCCAAAAACATTCAGTACTTC
TRBV27	.	TRBD2	TRBJ2-1	CASSQPGGGLAGIYNEQFF	TGTGCCAGCAGTCAACCTGGGGGGGGACTAGCGGGGATATACAATGAGCAGTTCTTC
TRBV19	.	.	TRBJ1-2	CASSIRGWGYTF	TGTGCCAGTAGTATACGGGGATGGGGCTACACCTTC
TRBV19	.	TRBD1	TRBJ1-5	CASRPGHGTGPNQPQHF	TGTGCCAGTAGGCCGGGGCACGGGACAGGACCCAATCAGCCCCAGCATTTT
TRBV25-1	.	.	TRBJ1-6	CASSENFSHRQGSPLHF	TGTGCCAGCAGTGAGAATTTCTCCCACAGGCAGGGTTCACCCCTCCACTTT
TRBV5-4	.	TRBD1	TRBJ1-1	CASSRDRNTEAFF	TGTGCCAGCAGCCGGGACAGGAACACTGAAGCTTTCTTT
TRBV30	few	.	TRBJ1-1	CAWKVGQGSNTEAFF	TGTGCCTGGAAAGTGGGTCAGGGATCCAACACTGAAGCTTTCTTT